This TCR beta chain was profiled in a study of cytomegalovirus exposure and HLA in healthy donors. The study, taken as a whole, reports: Some TCR beta chains (roughly 160 of them) were listed as cytomegalovirus-associated.

Repertoires were generated with immunoSEQ multiplex PCR, while TCRdb's copy carries only in-frame clones and drops some. The sample lists some 160,000 clones, more than 75% occurring once. Comment on this clone: The antigen is not known.

Germline V gene lookup returns CDR1 KGHSH and CDR2 LQKENI. The CDR3 is made up of 16 amino acids. The V end was cut by 1 base, the J end by 0 bases, with 11 bases between. The rearrangement uses TRBV18 and TRBJ2-3; D possibly corresponds to TRBD1 (5 bases). The sample was PBMCs. This TCR was sampled from a man aged 18 to 30 in good health and CMV-seronegative. The CDR3 is CASSPLRVASTDTQYF. CDR3 nucleotide sequence: TGTGCCAGCTCACCACTCAGGGTCGCTAGCACAGATACGCAGTATTTT.